Listed here are 5 T cell receptor beta chains from one sample, sequenced in a study of blood T cell repertoires in COVID-19. This table comes from immunoSEQ multiplex PCR, and its TCRdb copy is limited to in-frame clones, with some not included. The sample includes under 400,000 clones, 70% to 90% of them seen just once. What was sequenced was PBMCs or T cells enriched from blood (not recorded which). These receptors were collected from a man aged 35 to 55 in a cohort exposed to, infected with or recovered from COVID-19 (not recorded which).

This rearrangement joins TRBV6-5 to TRBJ2-7, with TRBD2 matching over 10 bases. Per germline, CDR1 MNHEY and CDR2 SVGAGI. Unmatched junction bases numbered 7, after V lost 3 bases and J lost 2 bases. CDR3 size: 16 residues. The CDR3, as DNA: TGTGCCAGCAGTTATAAAGCGGGAGGGACAACCTACGAGCAGTACTTC. Translated, it gives CASSYKAGGTTYEQYF.

The rearrangement uses TRBV28 and TRBJ1-2, with 8 bases matching TRBD1. Per germline, CDR1 MDHEN and CDR2 SYDVKM. The CDR3 runs 15 residues. J lost 6 bases, V lost 5 bases, and 11 bases had no gene match. CDR3 in DNA: TGTGCCAGCAGTCTTCCGGGACAGGACACCAATGGCTACACCTTC. Translating gives CASSLPGQDTNGYTF.

This chain links TRBV4-1 with TRBJ2-7, with 11 positions matching TRBD2. Germline assignment: CDR1 MGHRA and CDR2 YSYEKL. The CDR3 is made up of 16 amino acids. Trimming took 3 bases from V and 7 from J; bases not matched to a gene: 11. The CDR3 region has the DNA TGCGCCAGCAGCCATCCCCACACTAGCGGGAGTTGGGAGCAGTACTTC. As protein: CASSHPHTSGSWEQYF.

This clone was observed once. V gene TRBV2 combines with J gene TRBJ1-1; D perhaps matches TRBD1 (5 bases). This CDR3 region has 13 residues. Trimming stripped 5 bases from V and 2 bases from J, with 9 bases between. Germline values: CDR1 SNHLY, CDR2 FYNNEI. As DNA, the CDR3 is TGTGCCAGCAGTTTGGACACCAACACTGAAGCTTTCTTT. It yields the protein CASSLDTNTEAFF.

V usage is TRBV3-1 (or the pseudogene TRBV3-2) and J usage is TRBJ2-3; no definite D call. V was cut by 4 bases and J by 1 base, with 12 bases left in between. CDR3 length: 15 residues. CDR1 is LGHDT and CDR2 is YNNKEL in the germline V gene (reference sequence). CDR3 in DNA: TGTGCCAGCAGCCCAGGCCGTGTGGGCACAGATACGCAGTATTTT. Protein sequence: CASSPGRVGTDTQYF.